Listed below are T cell receptor beta chains from one sample, sequenced in a study of regulatory T cells in long-lasting Graves disease. TCRdb redid the calling of the multiplex PCR reads with MiXCR, one entry per CDR3 protein. In the table there are hundreds of thousands of distinct CDR3 sequences, around 23% of which are singletons. Here the sequenced sample was peripheral blood mononuclear cells (PBMCs), taken when the disease was refractory, from a patient treated with antithyroid drugs. These receptor sequences come from a female donor with Graves disease. Each CDR3 is given with its conserved first and last residue. Each record gives: V gene, J gene, D gene, clone size, CDR3 protein, CDR3 DNA. The D gene is left open where the match is weak. Rows give clone size only sometimes, using once, few, many, or a class for an expanded clone.

>TRBV15|TRBJ2-3|TRBD2|.
CATSREGTSGADTQYF
TGTGCCACCAGCAGAGAAGGGACTAGCGGGGCAGATACGCAGTATTTT
>TRBV19|TRBJ1-5|TRBD1|once
CASRGTGTGGQPQHF
TGTGCCAGTAGGGGGACCGGGACAGGGGGACAGCCCCAGCATTTT
>TRBV6-5|TRBJ1-1|.|many
CASSYSRGAMNTEAFF
TGTGCCAGCAGTTACTCGCGGGGGGCGATGAACACTGAAGCTTTCTTT
>TRBV9|TRBJ2-7|TRBD2|few
CASSVSGLAGGKVEQYF
TGTGCCAGCAGCGTATCGGGACTAGCGGGAGGCAAGGTCGAGCAGTACTTC
>TRBV7-9|TRBJ1-1|.|few
CASSSKGIGGTEAFF
TGTGCCAGCAGCTCGAAGGGTATCGGTGGCACTGAAGCTTTCTTT
>TRBV28|TRBJ2-4|.|many
CASSLSGVAKNIQYF
TGTGCCAGCAGTTTATCAGGGGTAGCCAAAAACATTCAGTACTTC
>TRBV24-1|TRBJ1-1|.|.
CATSVGMNTEAFF
TGTGCCACCAGTGTAGGGATGAACACTGAAGCTTTCTTT
>TRBV20-1|TRBJ2-7|TRBD2|.
CSARDLGLEIYEQYF
TGCAGTGCTAGAGATTTGGGACTAGAGATCTACGAGCAGTACTTC
>TRBV19|TRBJ1-1|TRBD1|.
CASSMIQGANTEAFF
TGTGCCAGTAGTATGATTCAGGGGGCGAACACTGAAGCTTTCTTT
>TRBV28|TRBJ2-7|.|many
CASKRSGAFEQYF
TGTGCCAGCAAGCGGTCAGGGGCCTTCGAGCAGTACTTC
>TRBV6-1|TRBJ2-3|TRBD2|.
CASSGRGGDTQYF
TGTGCCAGCAGTGGCCGGGGAGGGGATACGCAGTATTTT
>TRBV12-3/TRBV12-4|TRBJ2-7|TRBD1|many
CASSPGTGLDEQYF
TGTGCCAGCAGCCCCGGGACAGGGCTCGACGAGCAGTACTTC
>TRBV4-1|TRBJ2-7|.|.
CASSQPVSSYEQYF
TGCGCCAGCAGCCAACCAGTAAGCTCCTACGAGCAGTACTTC
>TRBV6-1|TRBJ1-2|.|many
CASSDYDSNYGYTF
TGTGCCAGCAGTGACTATGACAGTAACTATGGCTACACCTTC
>TRBV20-1|TRBJ1-1|.|few
CSARDKPGDEAFF
TGCAGTGCTCGAGATAAGCCTGGGGACGAAGCTTTCTTT
>TRBV11-2|TRBJ2-7|TRBD1|many
CASSPRQGPSYEQYF
TGTGCCAGCAGCCCTAGACAGGGCCCTTCCTACGAGCAGTACTTC
>TRBV3-1|TRBJ1-4|.|.
CASSQPGPQSQKLFF
TGTGCCAGCAGCCAACCGGGCCCTCAATCTCAAAAACTGTTTTTT
>TRBV28|TRBJ2-7|.|many
CASSATDSGSYEQYF
TGTGCCAGCAGTGCGACCGACAGCGGGTCCTACGAGCAGTACTTC
>TRBV2|TRBJ1-1|TRBD1|many
CASSGQGDEAFF
TGTGCCAGCAGTGGACAGGGCGATGAAGCTTTCTTT
>TRBV20-1|TRBJ1-1|.|.
CSARRPGGQLNTEAFF
TGCAGTGCCCGAAGGCCGGGAGGACAATTGAACACTGAAGCTTTCTTT
>TRBV6-1|TRBJ2-5|TRBD2|many
CASSLLGLAGGGETQYF
TGTGCCAGCAGCTTATTGGGACTAGCGGGAGGTGGGGAGACCCAGTACTTC
>TRBV2|TRBJ2-2|.|many
CASSAVGGPNTGELFF
TGTGCCAGCAGTGCCGTCGGGGGGCCAAACACCGGGGAGCTGTTTTTT
>TRBV20-1|TRBJ2-4|TRBD2|.
CSAGLAALKNIQYF
TGCAGTGCTGGACTAGCGGCCTTGAAAAACATTCAGTACTTC
>TRBV30|TRBJ2-7|TRBD2|.
CAWAASPSGRRNEQYF
TGTGCCTGGGCCGCATCGCCTAGCGGGAGAAGGAACGAGCAGTACTTC
>TRBV6-1|TRBJ1-4|.|many
CASSEGQTGEKLFF
TGTGCCAGCAGTGAGGGCCAAACTGGGGAAAAACTGTTTTTT
>TRBV2|TRBJ2-1|.|.
CASSTAGPQDEQFF
TGTGCCAGCAGTACCGCCGGTCCACAGGATGAGCAGTTCTTC
>TRBV15|TRBJ1-2|.|few
CATSTGIFDYGYTF
TGTGCCACCAGCACAGGGATTTTTGACTATGGCTACACCTTC
>TRBV6-1|TRBJ1-5|.|many
CASRIQGSQPQHF
TGTGCCAGCAGGATCCAGGGGTCTCAGCCCCAGCATTTT
>TRBV6-1|TRBJ2-7|.|many
CASSDTSREPYEQYF
TGTGCCAGCAGCGATACCTCGCGGGAACCTTACGAGCAGTACTTC